The 17 T cell receptor beta chains in this list originate from one sample, sequenced in a study of shared clonotypes between healthy human individuals. TCRdb's copy holds only in-frame clones and misses some; the assay was immunoSEQ multiplex PCR. The table has under 2.5 million clones, around 92% seen once. The material sequenced was naive CD4+ T cells from PBMCs. Subset denoted: CD45RA+ positively selected. Receptors originate from a man aged 18 to 30 in good health. Some clones in this sample may be carry-over from other donors' samples.

J is TRBJ1-5 and V is TRBV15; D remains unclear. The CDR3 consists of 15 residues. CDR1 is LNHNV and CDR2 is YYDKDF in the germline V gene (reference sequence). V was pared by 1 base and J by 2 bases, with 9 bases between. CDR3: CATSRGQFGNQPQHF. The CDR3 coding sequence is TGTGCCACCAGCAGAGGGCAGTTTGGCAATCAGCCCCAGCATTTT. Filled out from reference TRBV15 and TRBJ1-5, the complete variable domain reads DAMVIQNPRYQVTQFGKPVTLSCSQTLNHNVMYWYQQKSSQAPKLLFHYYDKDFNNEADTPDNFQSRRPNTSFCFLDIRSPGLGDTAMYLCATSRGQFGNQPQHFGDGTRLSIL.

This chain uses TRBV7-3 with TRBJ2-1; D perhaps matches TRBD2 (5 bases). V dropped 0 bases and J dropped 8 bases, with 11 bases sitting between them. There are 14 residues in the CDR3. Looked up from germline, CDR1 is SGHTA and CDR2 is FQGTGA. Here the CDR3 DNA reads TGTGCCAGCAGCTTAACGGCTAGCTCTGATGAGCAGTTCTTC. This sequence encodes CASSLTASSDEQFF.

The rearrangement joins TRBV25-1 to TRBJ1-4; D call uncertain. Germline-derived CDR1 and CDR2 are MGHDK and SYGVNS. There are 14 residues in the CDR3. V lost 1 base to trimming and J lost 6 bases, with 9 bases between them. In DNA form, the CDR3 reads TGTGCCAGCAGTGAATTTAGGTCTGATGAAAAACTGTTTTTT. Protein: CASSEFRSDEKLFF.

The gene calls are TRBV4-3 and TRBJ2-7; 7 bases are shared with TRBD1. The CDR3 spans 17 residues. V lost 1 base to trimming and J lost 8 bases; unmatched junction nucleotides: 17. Germline CDR1 reads LGHNA; CDR2 reads YSLEER. CDR3: CASSQVGAGTAAKKQYF. CDR3 nucleotides: TGCGCCAGCAGCCAAGTTGGCGCCGGGACAGCCGCAAAAAAGCAGTACTTC.

A word on this clone: Relative to the germline gene, one junction end is altered; a read error may explain this. V usage is TRBV6-1 and J usage is TRBJ2-3, with TRBD2 identical over 8 bases. This CDR3 is 14 amino acids long. CDR1 MNHNS and CDR2 SASEGT come from the germline V gene. In nucleotides, the CDR3 is TGTACCAGTGAAAGCGGGACTAGTACAGATACGCAGTATTTT. It codes for CTSESGTSTDTQYF.

This rearrangement joins TRBV5-1 to TRBJ2-7; 9 bases map to TRBD2. V was clipped by 4 bases and J by 1 base; unmatched bases: 9. This CDR3 comprises 16 residues. The germline V gene has CDR1 SGHRS and CDR2 YFSETQ. Here the CDR3 DNA reads TGCGCCAGCAGCCGGGACCCGACTAGCGGTTCCTACGAGCAGTACTTC. Its translation is CASSRDPTSGSYEQYF.

Regarding this clone: The sample carries other DNA sequences with the same CDR3. The chain uses TRBV10-3 and TRBJ2-5; D is perhaps TRBD1 (6 bases). V was shortened by 3 bases and J by 1 base, with 6 bases between the two germline ends. Looked up from germline, CDR1 is ENHRY and CDR2 is SYGVKD. The CDR3 contains 13 residues. CDR3 sequence reads: CAISEGGQETQYF. CDR3 in DNA: TGTGCCATCAGTGAAGGGGGCCAAGAGACCCAGTACTTC.

The V gene is TRBV5-1, the J gene TRBJ2-7; weak D call: TRBD1 (6 bases). Trimming removed 7 bases at V and 3 bases at J, with 20 bases between. The germline V gene encodes CDR1 SGHRS and CDR2 YFSETQ. CDR3 size: 15 residues. CDR3 coding DNA: TGCGCCAGCGCCGGAAATTTAGGGGGAAGCTACGAGCAGTACTTC. It specifies CASAGNLGGSYEQYF.

The chain links TRBV7-2 to TRBJ2-7; 10 positions match TRBD2. Germline CDR1 SGHTA, CDR2 FQGNSA. With V trimmed by 5 bases and J by 0 bases, 7 bases remained unmatched. This CDR3 comprises 16 residues. CDR3 region: CASSKGLAVSSYEQYF. The CDR3 coding sequence is TGTGCCAGCAGCAAAGGACTAGCGGTAAGCTCCTACGAGCAGTACTTC.

This rearrangement joins TRBV10-3 to TRBJ2-3, with TRBD2 identical over 7 bases. Germline-derived CDR1 and CDR2 are ENHRY and SYGVKD. The CDR3 sequence is 16 residues long. V gave up 10 bases and J gave up 3 bases; unmatched junction bases: 16. In nucleotides, the CDR3 is TGTGCCACCCATCCTATAGCGGGCCTGGGGACAGATACGCAGTATTTT. Encoded protein: CATHPIAGLGTDTQYF.

The chain is built from TRBV30 and TRBJ1-2, with 9 bases that match TRBD1. The junction had 5 bases not matched to a gene; V was cut back by 7 bases and J by 5 bases. The germline V gene has CDR1 GTSNPN and CDR2 SVGIG (reference sequence). CDR3 length equals 12 residues. This chain's CDR3 is CASTGGAYGYTF. The CDR3 bases are TGTGCCTCTACAGGGGGCGCGTATGGCTACACCTTC.

This sequence joins TRBV28 and TRBJ2-1; D uncertain. The CDR3 has 11 amino acids. Per germline, CDR1 MDHEN and CDR2 SYDVKM. Trimming removed 5 bases at V and 15 bases at J, with 14 bases between. The CDR3 protein is CASSDSVVGFF. The CDR3 DNA reads as TGTGCCAGCAGTGACTCAGTGGTGGGGTTCTTC. Together with reference TRBV28 and TRBJ2-1, the CDR3 gives the full variable domain: DVKVTQSSRYLVKRTGEKVFLECVQDMDHENMFWYRQDPGLGLRLIYFSYDVKMKEKGDIPEGYSVSREKKERFSLILESASTNQTSMYLCASSDSVVGFFGPGTRLTVL.

In its sample, this clone was seen a few times. The chain uses TRBV18 and TRBJ1-1; possible D gene TRBD1, 5 bases. This CDR3 is built from 14 residues. Trimming shortened V by 6 bases and J by 3 bases, and 14 bases separated the two germline ends. Germline CDR1 and CDR2: KGHSH and LQKENI. CDR3 coding DNA: TGTGCCAGCTCCTCAGGGTTGGACGACACTGAAGCTTTCTTT. It specifies CASSSGLDDTEAFF.

The V and J genes are TRBV30 and TRBJ1-4; possibly TRBD1 for D (5 bases). V shed 2 bases and J shed 8 bases, with 15 bases lying between them. Germline V gene lookup returns CDR1 GTSNPN and CDR2 SVGIG (reference sequence). This CDR3 contains 14 residues. The chain's CDR3 is CAWSNAQGSEKLFF. In DNA, the CDR3 is TGTGCCTGGAGTAATGCGCAGGGAAGCGAAAAACTGTTTTTT.

The chain couples TRBV6-1 to TRBJ2-1, with D perhaps TRBD2 (6 bases). V lost 1 base and J 12 bases, leaving 19 bases between the germline ends. Germline V lookup: CDR1 MNHNS, CDR2 SASEGT. The CDR3 is 15 residues long. CDR3 residues: CASSEGSNRREGQFF. CDR3 DNA: TGTGCCAGCAGTGAAGGTTCTAATAGGCGGGAAGGGCAGTTCTTC.

The chain links TRBV28 to TRBJ2-5; D gene unclear. The V gene's germline CDR1 is MDHEN and CDR2 SYDVKM. This CDR3 has 14 amino acids. Trimming took off 3 bases at V and 5 bases at J, with 13 bases between the two ends. In nucleotides, the CDR3 is TGTGCCAGCAGTTTGGGTTCCGTTCGGGAGACCCAGTACTTC. This encodes CASSLGSVRETQYF. Looking up the rest from reference TRBV28 and TRBJ2-5 gives the full variable domain: DVKVTQSSRYLVKRTGEKVFLECVQDMDHENMFWYRQDPGLGLRLIYFSYDVKMKEKGDIPEGYSVSREKKERFSLILESASTNQTSMYLCASSLGSVRETQYFGPGTRLLVL.

The chain joins TRBV30 to TRBJ1-5; 7 bases align to TRBD1. The CDR3 covers 14 residues. In germline, CDR1 is GTSNPN, CDR2 SVGIG (reference sequence). The trim removed 7 bases at V and 7 bases at J, leaving 13 bases unmatched. The CDR3 loop is CASTPRGGGQPQHF. The CDR3 DNA reads TGTGCCTCCACACCGAGAGGGGGCGGGCAGCCCCAGCATTTT.